A selection of T cell receptor beta chains follows, all from one sample in a study of beta chain features in type 1 diabetes. Libraries were prepared by immunoSEQ multiplex PCR; TCRdb keeps only in-frame clonotypes and omits some of them. Of about 410,000 clones listed, more than 11% are singletons. The sequencing sample was made of naive CD4+ T cells from blood. The source is a man under 40 in good health. CDR3s include the opening cysteine and the closing phenylalanine or tryptophan. Fields, in order: J gene, clone size, D gene, V gene, CDR3 DNA, CDR3 protein. D genes are given only for firm matches. Some rows mark clone size as missing; the rest say once, few, many or name a class of expanded clone.

TRBJ1-6 | few | TRBD1 | TRBV6-6 | TGTGCCAGCAGTTGGGGGACAGGGAGCTCACCCCTCCACTTT | CASSWGTGSSPLHF
TRBJ2-5 | - | - | TRBV7-9 | TGTGCCAGCAGCTTAGAGAGCGCCTGGGGTAGTGAGACCCAGTACTTC | CASSLESAWGSETQYF
TRBJ1-5 | few | - | TRBV7-2 | TGTGCCAGCAGCTTAGGTAACAGGGTCAACCAGCCCCAGCATTTT | CASSLGNRVNQPQHF
TRBJ2-5 | - | - | TRBV20-1 | TGCAGTGCCACAGGGCAAGAGACCCAGTACTTC | CSATGQETQYF
TRBJ2-1 | - | TRBD2 | TRBV10-3 | TGTGCCATCAAGGGTAGCGGGGACTTCAATGAGCAGTTCTTC | CAIKGSGDFNEQFF
TRBJ1-2 | - | - | TRBV7-9 | TGTGCCAGCAGCTTAGACCGGGAGATGGACGGCTACACCTTC | CASSLDREMDGYTF
TRBJ1-1 | few | - | TRBV7-2 | TGTGCCAGCAGCTTAACGTGGGGACCCGAAGCTTTCTTT | CASSLTWGPEAFF
TRBJ2-1 | - | - | TRBV11-3 | TGTGCCAGCAGCTTACGCGATGAGCAGTTCTTC | CASSLRDEQFF
TRBJ2-3 | few | - | TRBV7-9 | TGTGCCAGCAGCTTAGCGGGGGCTTCAGATACGCAGTATTTT | CASSLAGASDTQYF
TRBJ2-7 | - | TRBD1 | TRBV7-2 | TGTGCCAGCAGGGGACAGACCTACGAGCAGTACTTC | CASRGQTYEQYF
TRBJ2-3 | few | TRBD1 | TRBV5-4 | TGTGCCAGCAGCTTGGGGATAACAGGGGGGAGCACAGATACGCAGTATTTT | CASSLGITGGSTDTQYF
TRBJ2-1 | few | TRBD1 | TRBV2 | TGTGCCAGGACCGGGACAGCGTACAATGAGCAGTTCTTC | CARTGTAYNEQFF
TRBJ2-1 | few | - | TRBV2 | TGTGCCAGCAGTGTATCCGGACTATCCTACAATGAGCAGTTCTTC | CASSVSGLSYNEQFF
TRBJ2-1 | - | - | TRBV4-2 | TGTGCCAGCAGCCAAGGACTAAACAATGAGCAGTTCTTC | CASSQGLNNEQFF